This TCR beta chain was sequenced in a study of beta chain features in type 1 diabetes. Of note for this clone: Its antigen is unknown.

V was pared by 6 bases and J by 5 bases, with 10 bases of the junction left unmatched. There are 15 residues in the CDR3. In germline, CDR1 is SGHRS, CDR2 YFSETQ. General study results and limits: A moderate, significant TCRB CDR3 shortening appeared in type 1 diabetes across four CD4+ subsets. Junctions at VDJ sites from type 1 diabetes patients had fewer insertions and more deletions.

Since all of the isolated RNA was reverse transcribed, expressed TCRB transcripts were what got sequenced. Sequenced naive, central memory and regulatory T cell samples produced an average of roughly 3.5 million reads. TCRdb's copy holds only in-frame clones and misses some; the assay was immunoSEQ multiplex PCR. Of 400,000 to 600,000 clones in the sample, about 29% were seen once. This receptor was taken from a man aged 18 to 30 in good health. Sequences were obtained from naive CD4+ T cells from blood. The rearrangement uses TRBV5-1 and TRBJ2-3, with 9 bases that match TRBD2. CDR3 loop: CASKSLAGVGDTQYF. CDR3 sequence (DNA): TGCGCCAGCAAAAGTTTAGCGGGAGTAGGAGATACGCAGTATTTT.